This T cell receptor (beta chain) was identified during a study of T cells in narcolepsy. Study as a whole: Enrolled donors included narcolepsy type 1 or type 2 patients and healthy controls. General study points: Autoreactive HCRT-specific and TRIB2-specific clonotypes were marked in same-patient CSF-versus-blood CD4+ comparisons. Healthy controls reportedly lacked the autoreactive clonotypes serially found in patients' blood. In some patient and control memory CD4+ samples, autoreactive clones were absent.

Germline CDR1 SGHRS, CDR2 YFSETQ. The CDR3 has 16 amino acids. V was pared by 5 bases and J by 2 bases, with 10 bases of the junction left unmatched. Points on this clone: Its antigen is as yet unknown.

The data were produced by immunoSEQ multiplex PCR, yet TCRdb's version contains in-frame clones alone and is incomplete. Among fewer than 30,000 clones listed, about nine tenths were seen once. The sequencing input was CD45RA- memory CD4+ T cells from PBMCs. The source of this sequence is a human donor with narcolepsy. V gene TRBV5-1 combines with J gene TRBJ2-5; the match to TRBD1 covers 9 bases. This CDR3 reads CASSPGQGGWQETQYF. CDR3 bases: TGCGCCAGCAGTCCGGGACAGGGAGGATGGCAAGAGACCCAGTACTTC.